This TCR beta chain was captured in a study of blood T cell repertoires in COVID-19. Original handling: Reference gene primer amplification yielded estimated nucleated cell counts. The table came from immunoSEQ multiplex PCR; TCRdb's copy has only in-frame clones and leaves some out. That table supplies the V and J calls and clone size; D and trimming were determined from the DNA. Of around 200,000 clones listed, 75% to 85% are singletons. Germline loops: CDR1 SNHLY, CDR2 FYNNEI. CDR3 length: 13 residues. V was pared by 6 bases and J by 5 bases, with 13 bases between. The clonotype was recovered from a woman in her 40s with acute COVID-19. V gene TRBV2 combines with J gene TRBJ2-5, with TRBD1 as a possible D gene (6 bases). Sequencing was done on a sample of PBMCs or T cells enriched from blood (not recorded which). Here the CDR3 reads CASRIGGEETQYF. The CDR3 DNA reads as TGTGCCAGCAGGATAGGGGGAGAGGAGACCCAGTACTTC. The whole variable domain, filled in from reference TRBV2 and TRBJ2-5, reads EPEVTQTPSHQVTQMGQEVILRCVPISNHLYFYWYRQILGQKVEFLVSFYNNEISEKSEIFDDQFSVERPDGSNFTLKIRSTKLEDSAMYFCASRIGGEETQYFGPGTRLLVL.